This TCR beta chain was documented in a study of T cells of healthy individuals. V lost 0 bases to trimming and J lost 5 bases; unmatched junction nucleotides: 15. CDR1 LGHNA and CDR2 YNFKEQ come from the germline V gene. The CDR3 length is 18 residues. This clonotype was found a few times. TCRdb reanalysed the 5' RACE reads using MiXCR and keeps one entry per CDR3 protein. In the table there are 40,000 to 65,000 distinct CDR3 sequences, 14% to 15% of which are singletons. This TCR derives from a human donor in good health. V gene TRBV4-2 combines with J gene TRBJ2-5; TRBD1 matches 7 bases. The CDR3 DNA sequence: TGTGCCAGCAGCCAAGATCACCGAGGGCAGGGGGTCCCTGAGACCCAGTACTTC. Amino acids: CASSQDHRGQGVPETQYF.